This T cell receptor (beta chain) is drawn from a study of OX40 agonist ivuxolimab in advanced cancers. Broader study findings: By week 6 at 0.1 to 3.0 mg/kg, blood CD4+ and CD8+ T cells had expanded clonally.

This CDR3 has 12 residues. Trimming pared 1 base from V and 5 bases from J, leaving 5 bases between. Looked up from germline, CDR1 is SEHNR and CDR2 is FQNEAQ (reference sequence). This clone was seen just once. What it binds is unknown. Assay used: immunoSEQ multiplex PCR; TCRdb lists only in-frame clones, some missing. This sample carries 77,000 or so clones, over 80% of them seen once, and the ten largest clones take approximately 0.32%. Sequenced material: CD4+ or CD8+ T cells sorted from blood, taken in a trial of the OX40 agonist ivuxolimab. J is TRBJ1-2 and V is TRBV7-9; maybe TRBD1 (5 bases). The origin of this receptor is an adult with an advanced solid tumor such as melanoma, head and neck, liver or kidney cancer. CDR3 in DNA: TGTGCCAGCAGCTTAGGGGGGTATGGCTACACCTTC. As protein: CASSLGGYGYTF.